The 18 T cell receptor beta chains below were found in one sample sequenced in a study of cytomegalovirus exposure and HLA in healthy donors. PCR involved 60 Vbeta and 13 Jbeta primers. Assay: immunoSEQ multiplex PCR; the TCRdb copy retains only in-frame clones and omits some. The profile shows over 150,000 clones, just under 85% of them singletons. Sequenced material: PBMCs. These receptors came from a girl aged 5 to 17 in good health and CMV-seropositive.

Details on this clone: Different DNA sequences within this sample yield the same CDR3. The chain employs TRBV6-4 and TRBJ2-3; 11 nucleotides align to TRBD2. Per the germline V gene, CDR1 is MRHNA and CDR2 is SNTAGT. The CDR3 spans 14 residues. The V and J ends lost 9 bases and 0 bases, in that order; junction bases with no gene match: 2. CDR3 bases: TGTGCCAGTTCTAGCGGGGGGAGCACAGATACGCAGTATTTT. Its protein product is CASSSGGSTDTQYF.

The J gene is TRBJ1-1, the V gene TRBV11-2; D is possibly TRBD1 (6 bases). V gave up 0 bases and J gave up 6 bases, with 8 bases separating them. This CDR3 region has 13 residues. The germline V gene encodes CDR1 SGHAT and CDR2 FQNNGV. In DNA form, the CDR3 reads TGTGCCAGCAGCTTAGATAGGGGGTCTGAAGCTTTCTTT. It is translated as CASSLDRGSEAFF.

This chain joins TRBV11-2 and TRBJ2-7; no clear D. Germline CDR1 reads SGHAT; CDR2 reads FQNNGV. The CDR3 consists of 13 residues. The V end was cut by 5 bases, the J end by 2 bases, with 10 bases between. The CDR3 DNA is TGTGCCAGCAGCCCGACACTTACCTACGAGCAGTACTTC. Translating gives CASSPTLTYEQYF.

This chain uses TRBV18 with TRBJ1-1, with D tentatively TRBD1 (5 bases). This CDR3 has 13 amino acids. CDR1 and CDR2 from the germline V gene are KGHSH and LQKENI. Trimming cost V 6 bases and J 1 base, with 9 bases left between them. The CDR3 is CASSQQENTEAFF. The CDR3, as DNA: TGTGCCAGCTCTCAACAGGAGAACACTGAAGCTTTCTTT.

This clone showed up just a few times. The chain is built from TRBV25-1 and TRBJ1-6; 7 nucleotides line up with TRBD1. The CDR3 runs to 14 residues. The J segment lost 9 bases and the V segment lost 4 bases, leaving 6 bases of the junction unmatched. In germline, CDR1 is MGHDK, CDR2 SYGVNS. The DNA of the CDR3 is TGTGCCAGCAGTGCCCGGGACAGAGGTTCACCCCTCCACTTT. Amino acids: CASSARDRGSPLHF.

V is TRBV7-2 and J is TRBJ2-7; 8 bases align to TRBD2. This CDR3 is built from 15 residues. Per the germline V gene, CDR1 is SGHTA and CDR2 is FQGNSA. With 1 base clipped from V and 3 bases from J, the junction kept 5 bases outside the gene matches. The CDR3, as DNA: TGTGCCAGCAGCTTAGTCGGAGCGGGGGTCTACGAGCAGTACTTC. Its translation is CASSLVGAGVYEQYF.

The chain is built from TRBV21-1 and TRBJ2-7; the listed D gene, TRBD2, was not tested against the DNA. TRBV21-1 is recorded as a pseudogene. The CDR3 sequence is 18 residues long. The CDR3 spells CASSTPFELAGGPYEQYF. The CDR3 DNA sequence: TGTGCCAGCAGCACCCCCTTCGAGCTAGCGGGGGGGCCCTACGAGCAGTACTTC.

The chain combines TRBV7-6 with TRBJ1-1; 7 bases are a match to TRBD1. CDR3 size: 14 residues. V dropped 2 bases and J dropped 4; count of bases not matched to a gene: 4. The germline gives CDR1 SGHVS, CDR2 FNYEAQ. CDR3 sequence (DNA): TGTGCCAGCAGCTTACAGGGGGAGATCACTGAAGCTTTCTTT. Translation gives CASSLQGEITEAFF.

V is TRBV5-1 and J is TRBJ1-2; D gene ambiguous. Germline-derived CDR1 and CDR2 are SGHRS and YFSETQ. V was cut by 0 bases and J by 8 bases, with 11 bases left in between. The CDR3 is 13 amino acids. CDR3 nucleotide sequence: TGCGCCAGCAGCTTGGCTCACGGGAGGGGCTACACCTTC. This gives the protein CASSLAHGRGYTF.

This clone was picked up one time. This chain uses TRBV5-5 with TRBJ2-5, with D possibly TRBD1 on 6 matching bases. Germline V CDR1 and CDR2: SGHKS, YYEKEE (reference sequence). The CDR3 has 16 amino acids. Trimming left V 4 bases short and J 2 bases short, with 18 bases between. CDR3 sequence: CASSLGQKHNQETQYF. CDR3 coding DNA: TGTGCCAGCAGCCTCGGACAGAAGCATAATCAAGAGACCCAGTACTTC. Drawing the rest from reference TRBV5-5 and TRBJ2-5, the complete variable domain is DAGVTQSPTHLIKTRGQQVTLRCSPISGHKSVSWYQQVLGQGPQFIFQYYEKEERGRGNFPDRFSARQFPNYSSELNVNALLLGDSALYLCASSLGQKHNQETQYFGPGTRLLVL.

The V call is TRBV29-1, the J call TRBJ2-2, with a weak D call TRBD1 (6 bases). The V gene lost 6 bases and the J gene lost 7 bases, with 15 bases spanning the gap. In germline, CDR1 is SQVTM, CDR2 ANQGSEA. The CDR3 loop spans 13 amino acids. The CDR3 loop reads CSVNREMNGELFF. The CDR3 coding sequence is TGCAGCGTAAACAGGGAAATGAACGGGGAGCTGTTTTTT.

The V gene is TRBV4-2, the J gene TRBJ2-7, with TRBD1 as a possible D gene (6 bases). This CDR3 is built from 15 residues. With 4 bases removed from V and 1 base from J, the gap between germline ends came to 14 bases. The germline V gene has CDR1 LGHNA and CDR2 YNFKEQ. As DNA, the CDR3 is TGTGCCAGCAGCCTTTCCAGGGGTTCATCCTACGAGCAGTACTTC. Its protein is CASSLSRGSSYEQYF.

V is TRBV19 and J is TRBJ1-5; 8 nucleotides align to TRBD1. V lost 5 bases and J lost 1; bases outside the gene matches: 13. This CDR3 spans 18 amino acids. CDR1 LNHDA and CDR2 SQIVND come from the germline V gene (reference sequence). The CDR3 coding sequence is TGTGCCAGTAGTTTCATGGACAGGGACTGGGGCAGCAATCAGCCCCAGCATTTT. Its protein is CASSFMDRDWGSNQPQHF.

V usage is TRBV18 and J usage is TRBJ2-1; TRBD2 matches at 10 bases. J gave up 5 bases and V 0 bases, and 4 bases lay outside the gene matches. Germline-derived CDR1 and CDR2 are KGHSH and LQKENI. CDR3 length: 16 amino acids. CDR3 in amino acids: CASSPPRAGGDNEQFF. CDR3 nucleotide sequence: TGTGCCAGCTCACCACCGCGAGCGGGGGGGGACAATGAGCAGTTCTTC.

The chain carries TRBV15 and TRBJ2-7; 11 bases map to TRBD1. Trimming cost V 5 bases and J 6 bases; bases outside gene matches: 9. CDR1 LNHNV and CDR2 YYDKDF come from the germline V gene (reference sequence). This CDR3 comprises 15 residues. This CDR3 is CATSVRDRGLGEQYF. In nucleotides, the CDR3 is TGTGCCACCAGCGTCCGGGACAGGGGGTTGGGCGAGCAGTACTTC.

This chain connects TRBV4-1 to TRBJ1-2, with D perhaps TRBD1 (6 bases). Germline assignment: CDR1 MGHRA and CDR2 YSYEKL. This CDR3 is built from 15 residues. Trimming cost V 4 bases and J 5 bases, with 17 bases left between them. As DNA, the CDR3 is TGCGCCAGCAGCCCCAGGGGCGGGGGCGGGTATGGCTACACCTTC. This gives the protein CASSPRGGGGYGYTF.

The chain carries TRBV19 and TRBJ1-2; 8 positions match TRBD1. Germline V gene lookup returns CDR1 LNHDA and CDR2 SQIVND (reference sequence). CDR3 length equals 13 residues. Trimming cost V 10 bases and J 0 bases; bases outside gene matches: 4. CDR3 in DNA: TGTGCCACCGGGACAGGAGCTAACTATGGCTACACCTTC. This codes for CATGTGANYGYTF. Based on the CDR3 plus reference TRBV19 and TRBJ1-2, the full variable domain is DGGITQSPKYLFRKEGQNVTLSCEQNLNHDAMYWYRQDPGQGLRLIYYSQIVNDFQKGDIAEGYSVSREKKESFPLTVTSAQKNPTAFYLCATGTGANYGYTFGSGTRLTVV.

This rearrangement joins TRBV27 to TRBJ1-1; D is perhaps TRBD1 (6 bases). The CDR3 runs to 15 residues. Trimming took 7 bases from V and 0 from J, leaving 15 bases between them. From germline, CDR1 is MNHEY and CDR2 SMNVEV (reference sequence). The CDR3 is CASTVTGGMNTEAFF. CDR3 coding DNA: TGTGCCAGCACCGTGACAGGAGGAATGAACACTGAAGCTTTCTTT.